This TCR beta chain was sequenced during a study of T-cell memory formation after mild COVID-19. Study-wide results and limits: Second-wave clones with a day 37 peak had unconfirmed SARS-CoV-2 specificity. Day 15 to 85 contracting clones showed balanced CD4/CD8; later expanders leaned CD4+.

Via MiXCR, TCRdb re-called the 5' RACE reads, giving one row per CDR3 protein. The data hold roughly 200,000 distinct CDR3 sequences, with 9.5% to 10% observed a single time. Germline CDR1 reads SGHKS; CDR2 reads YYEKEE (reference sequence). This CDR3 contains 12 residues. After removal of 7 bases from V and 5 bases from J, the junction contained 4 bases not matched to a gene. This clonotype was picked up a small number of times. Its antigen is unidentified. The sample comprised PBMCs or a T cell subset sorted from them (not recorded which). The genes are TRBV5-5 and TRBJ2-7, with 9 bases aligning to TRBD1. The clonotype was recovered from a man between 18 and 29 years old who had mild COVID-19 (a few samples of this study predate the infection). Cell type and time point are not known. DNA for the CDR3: TGTGCCAGCGGACAGGGGATCGACGAGCAGTACTTC. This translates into CASGQGIDEQYF.